Listed here is a single T cell receptor (beta chain). What it binds is unknown. TCRdb's table, derived via immunoSEQ multiplex PCR, lists solely in-frame clones and lacks some. This sample has around 350,000 clones; more than 60% occur once, and the top ten carry around 9.3%. These data originate in a study of shared clonotypes between healthy human individuals. Study observations and caveats: Clonotype sharing among donors, it was expected, would be affected by sequencing depth. Only a few donors were included, so the genetic and exposure-history diversity represented was limited.

The CDR3 runs 13 residues. Trimming took 4 bases from V and 8 from J, leaving 14 bases between them. Germline-derived CDR1 and CDR2 are LNHDA and SQIVND (reference sequence). The specimen was memory CD4+ T cells sorted from blood. The subset here: CD45RA-negative fraction. This chain uses TRBV19 with TRBJ1-1, with D possibly TRBD1 on 6 matching bases. The clonotype originates from a man aged 25-45 years in good health. The CDR3 reads CASSKIQGAEAFF. The CDR3 nucleotides read TGTGCCAGTAGTAAAATACAGGGCGCCGAAGCTTTCTTT.